These T cell receptor beta chains were read from a single sample in a study of T cells in tuberculosis. Clones were read by immunoSEQ multiplex PCR, and TCRdb kept only the in-frame ones, dropping some. The sample carries roughly 34,000 clones, under 95% recorded once. Sample: PBMCs. Every receptor here comes from a donor aged 10 to 29 with latent tuberculosis or without tuberculosis infection. Some clones in this sample may be carry-over from other donors' samples. Both conserved end residues are trimmed from each CDR3. Fields, in order: J gene, clone size, V gene, CDR3 protein. Some rows mark clone size as missing; the rest say once, few, many or name a class of expanded clone.

j_call: TRBJ1-2
clone_size: -
v_call: TRBV14
cdr3_aa: ASSQDLQRGNYGYT

j_call: TRBJ1-5
clone_size: -
v_call: TRBV5-1
cdr3_aa: ASSLIGGSNQPQH

j_call: TRBJ1-1
clone_size: -
v_call: TRBV6-1
cdr3_aa: ASRGRGRNTEAF

j_call: TRBJ1-2
clone_size: -
v_call: TRBV28
cdr3_aa: ASSLGWGDGYT

j_call: TRBJ2-3
clone_size: -
v_call: TRBV2
cdr3_aa: ASLTSGKDTQY

j_call: TRBJ1-1
clone_size: -
v_call: TRBV30
cdr3_aa: AWTTMGGNTEAF

j_call: TRBJ2-1
clone_size: -
v_call: TRBV11-2
cdr3_aa: ASSLEGLAPSYNEQF

j_call: TRBJ1-2
clone_size: -
v_call: TRBV5-8
cdr3_aa: ASSAGQIFYGYT

j_call: TRBJ2-2
clone_size: -
v_call: TRBV27
cdr3_aa: ASSFPRGLNTGELF

j_call: TRBJ2-3
clone_size: -
v_call: TRBV19
cdr3_aa: ASSGGLSTDTQY

j_call: TRBJ1-2
clone_size: -
v_call: TRBV5-1
cdr3_aa: ASSERDSSYGYT

j_call: TRBJ1-2
clone_size: -
v_call: TRBV6-5
cdr3_aa: ASSDAGHNYGYT

j_call: TRBJ1-2
clone_size: -
v_call: TRBV27
cdr3_aa: ASSGQGSYGYT

j_call: TRBJ2-2
clone_size: -
v_call: TRBV7-9
cdr3_aa: ASSGPLAGGANTGELF

j_call: TRBJ1-1
clone_size: once
v_call: TRBV9
cdr3_aa: ASSPRQVGGTEAF

j_call: TRBJ2-5
clone_size: -
v_call: TRBV9
cdr3_aa: ASSPLLAGGQETQY

j_call: TRBJ1-5
clone_size: -
v_call: TRBV5-6
cdr3_aa: ASTSFSGQGDNQPQH

j_call: TRBJ2-5
clone_size: -
v_call: TRBV5-4
cdr3_aa: ASSPGTSGPGTQY

j_call: TRBJ1-1
clone_size: -
v_call: TRBV27
cdr3_aa: ASSKTGTTEAF

j_call: TRBJ2-1
clone_size: -
v_call: TRBV7-6
cdr3_aa: ASSLAGGPRNEQF

j_call: TRBJ2-7
clone_size: -
v_call: TRBV5-1
cdr3_aa: ASSLSAGGPGLGEQY

j_call: TRBJ1-2
clone_size: -
v_call: TRBV30
cdr3_aa: AWSPGGLPVDGYT

j_call: TRBJ1-2
clone_size: -
v_call: TRBV4-2
cdr3_aa: ASSQWGGSGYT

j_call: TRBJ2-1
clone_size: -
v_call: TRBV2
cdr3_aa: ASSYTRGAGQF

j_call: TRBJ2-3
clone_size: -
v_call: TRBV19
cdr3_aa: ASTPTGELDTQY

j_call: TRBJ2-7
clone_size: -
v_call: TRBV5-1
cdr3_aa: ASSSRQKRTGIAYEQY

j_call: TRBJ1-2
clone_size: once
v_call: TRBV20-1
cdr3_aa: SARQGGGYT

j_call: TRBJ1-2
clone_size: once
v_call: TRBV5-8
cdr3_aa: ASSYDRDYGYT

j_call: TRBJ2-7
clone_size: -
v_call: TRBV4-1
cdr3_aa: ASSQVVSGSSYEQY

j_call: TRBJ1-1
clone_size: -
v_call: TRBV6-5
cdr3_aa: ASRGALNTEAF

j_call: TRBJ2-7
clone_size: -
v_call: TRBV13
cdr3_aa: ASSLGPPSGGYYEQY

j_call: TRBJ1-1
clone_size: -
v_call: TRBV6-5
cdr3_aa: ASSYGGVMNTEAF

j_call: TRBJ1-1
clone_size: -
v_call: TRBV6-1
cdr3_aa: ASSEPSTEAF

j_call: TRBJ2-7
clone_size: -
v_call: TRBV7-9
cdr3_aa: ASSLGQDEQY

j_call: TRBJ1-2
clone_size: -
v_call: TRBV19
cdr3_aa: ASSMSQGVYGYT

j_call: TRBJ2-2
clone_size: once
v_call: TRBV7-2
cdr3_aa: ASSLGTGNTGELF